This T cell receptor (beta chain) comes out of a study of T cell repertoires in ileal Crohn's disease. Germline values: CDR1 SGHRS, CDR2 YFSETQ. The V end lost 4 bases, the J end lost 8 bases, and 13 bases lay between the germline ends. There are 13 residues in the CDR3. TCRB immunosequencing input was roughly 490 nanograms of biopsy DNA per sample. Libraries were prepared by immunoSEQ multiplex PCR; TCRdb keeps only in-frame clonotypes and omits some of them. The sample includes some 30,000 clones, around 80% of them seen just once. The rearrangement joins TRBV5-1 to TRBJ1-3; D is uncertain. Sequenced material: ileal tissue. This clonotype was sampled from an adult with Crohn's disease. The CDR3 bases are TGCGCCAGCAGCACTTCATTCCCGGACACCATATATTTT. Protein: CASSTSFPDTIYF.